This T cell receptor beta chain derives from a study of T-cell memory formation after mild COVID-19. TCRdb reprocessed the 5' RACE reads with MiXCR, giving one entry per CDR3 protein. The sample comprises about 300,000 distinct CDR3 sequences, just under 20% of which are singletons, and approximately 21% rests with the top ten. This clonotype was observed a few times. The CDR3 totals 14 residues. Trimming stripped 0 bases from V and 2 bases from J, with 6 bases between. Germline CDR1 SGDLS, CDR2 YYNGEE. This chain links TRBV9 with TRBJ2-1; D unresolved. The TCR was taken from a man younger than 35 who had mild COVID-19 (a few samples of this study predate the infection). Cell type and time point are not known. The sample was PBMCs or a T cell subset sorted from them (not recorded which). CDR3 residues: CASSVAGAYNEQFF. DNA for the CDR3: TGTGCCAGCAGCGTAGCGGGCGCCTACAATGAGCAGTTCTTC.